Each of the 26 T cell receptor beta chains below was sequenced from the same sample in a study of cytomegalovirus exposure and HLA in healthy donors. The PCR was carried out with 60 Vbeta primers and 13 Jbeta primers. Sequenced by immunoSEQ multiplex PCR; TCRdb stores in-frame clones only, minus some. The sample yields around 190,000 clones, about four fifths seen once. The sample taken for sequencing was PBMCs. These receptors all come from a man aged 40-49 years in good health and CMV-seropositive.

There are a few counts of this clone. The chain carries TRBV5-1 and TRBJ2-3, with TRBD1 matching over 7 bases. Losses at the gene ends were 2 bases for V and 1 base for J; bases not matched to a gene: 4. The CDR3 totals 15 residues. CDR1 is SGHRS and CDR2 is YFSETQ in the germline V gene. The CDR3 loop is CASSFTGVGTDTQYF. Here the CDR3 DNA reads TGCGCCAGCAGCTTCACAGGGGTGGGCACAGATACGCAGTATTTT. Drawing the rest from reference TRBV5-1 and TRBJ2-3, the complete variable domain is KAGVTQTPRYLIKTRGQQVTLSCSPISGHRSVSWYQQTPGQGLQFLFEYFSETQRNKGNFPGRFSGRQFSNSRSEMNVSTLELGDSALYLCASSFTGVGTDTQYFGPGTRLTVL.

The rearrangement uses TRBV6-6 and TRBJ1-1; D is possibly TRBD1 (6 bases). The CDR3 is 15 residues long. Trimming left V 5 bases short and J 1 base short, with 14 bases between. The germline CDR1 and CDR2 sequences are MNHNY and SVGAGI (reference sequence). The CDR3 here is CASSPRVGGNTEAFF. The DNA of the CDR3 is TGTGCCAGCAGTCCCCGTGTAGGGGGGAACACTGAAGCTTTCTTT.

This chain links TRBV5-1 with TRBJ2-2, with 11 bases that match TRBD2. The CDR3 has 16 residues. From germline, CDR1 is SGHRS and CDR2 YFSETQ. V was pared by 2 bases and J by 5 bases, with 5 bases of the junction left unmatched. The CDR3 loop is CASSLGLAGTTGELFF. The DNA for the CDR3 is TGCGCCAGCAGCTTAGGACTAGCGGGCACAACCGGGGAGCTGTTTTTT.

The CDR3 nucleotides read TGTGCCAGCAGTGAAGTTTGGCCAGGACGGGGAGATACGCAGTATTTT. Translated, it gives CASSEVWPGRGDTQYF. J is TRBJ2-3 and V is TRBV6-1, with D tentatively TRBD2 (5 bases). CDR3 length: 16 amino acids. Trimming cost V 1 base and J 5 bases, with 16 bases left between them. Germline-derived CDR1 and CDR2 are MNHNS and SASEGT.

The chain has TRBV15 and TRBJ2-7; 11 bases map to TRBD1. The germline V gene has CDR1 LNHNV and CDR2 YYDKDF (reference sequence). CDR3 length: 17 residues. The V segment lost 5 bases and the J segment 5 bases; nucleotides outside the gene matches: 14. In nucleotides, the CDR3 is TGTGCCACCAGCTTAGTAGGTGGGGACAGGGGGGTCGACGAGCAGTACTTC. The encoded protein is CATSLVGGDRGVDEQYF.

The chain carries TRBV7-8 and TRBJ1-1; 8 bases are a match to TRBD1. The CDR3 extends over 15 amino acids. After removal of 5 bases from V and 5 bases from J, the junction contained 10 bases not matched to a gene. CDR1 is SGHVS and CDR2 is FQNEAQ in the germline V gene. CDR3 sequence: CASSPRWGQVTEAFF. As DNA, the CDR3 is TGTGCCAGCAGCCCGAGATGGGGACAGGTGACTGAAGCTTTCTTT. The entire variable domain, with the rest obtained from reference TRBV7-8 and TRBJ1-1, is as follows: GAGVSQSPRYKVAKRGQDVALRCDPISGHVSLFWYQQALGQGPEFLTYFQNEAQLDKSGLPSDRFFAERPEGSVSTLKIQRTQQEDSAVYLCASSPRWGQVTEAFFGQGTRLTVV.

The chain uses TRBV5-1 and TRBJ2-5; D might be TRBD1 (5 bases). The V end lost 3 bases, the J end lost 2 bases, and 11 bases lay between the germline ends. This CDR3 comprises 14 residues. Per germline, CDR1 SGHRS and CDR2 YFSETQ. The CDR3 is CASSWAGPQETQYF. The CDR3 nucleotides are TGCGCCAGCAGCTGGGCAGGGCCACAAGAGACCCAGTACTTC.

The V and J genes are TRBV7-2 and TRBJ2-4, with 11 positions matching TRBD2. The CDR3 is 16 residues long. With V trimmed by 1 base and J by 6 bases, 5 bases remained unmatched. Germline assignment: CDR1 SGHTA and CDR2 FQGNSA. The CDR3, as DNA: TGTGCCAGCAGCTTAGTAGCGGGAGGGCCGGTAAACATTCAGTACTTC. Its translation: CASSLVAGGPVNIQYF. Full variable domain (rest looked up from reference TRBV7-2 and TRBJ2-4): GAGVSQSPSNKVTEKGKDVELRCDPISGHTALYWYRQSLGQGLEFLIYFQGNSAPDKSGLPSDRFSAERTGGSVSTLTIQRTQQEDSAVYLCASSLVAGGPVNIQYFGAGTRLSVL.

This chain connects TRBV9 to TRBJ2-3; D possibly corresponds to TRBD2 (6 bases). The V and J ends lost 1 base and 6 bases respectively, with 6 bases between them. The CDR3 has 12 amino acids. The germline V gene encodes CDR1 SGDLS and CDR2 YYNGEE. The CDR3 is CASSVLADTQYF. CDR3 in DNA: TGTGCCAGCAGCGTACTAGCGGATACGCAGTATTTT.

The V gene is TRBV5-6, the J gene TRBJ2-5; D might be TRBD1 (6 bases). Germline V gene sequence: CDR1 SGHDT, CDR2 YYEEEE. Trimming shortened V by 7 bases and J by 4 bases, and 17 bases separated the two germline ends. CDR3 size: 14 residues. The CDR3 DNA reads TGTGCCAGCGAAGGGGGTTTAAGTAGAGAGACCCAGTACTTC. Translated, it gives CASEGGLSRETQYF. The full variable domain, in which reference TRBV5-6 and TRBJ2-5 provide the parts outside the CDR3, is DAGVTQSPTHLIKTRGQQVTLRCSPKSGHDTVSWYQQALGQGPQFIFQYYEEEERQRGNFPDRFSGHQFPNYSSELNVNALLLGDSALYLCASEGGLSRETQYFGPGTRLLVL.

This chain joins TRBV4-3 and TRBJ2-7; no reliable D call. CDR1 and CDR2 from the germline V gene are LGHNA and YSLEER. The V end lost 1 base, the J end lost 0 bases, and 13 bases lay between the germline ends. This CDR3 has 16 residues. CDR3 amino acids: CASSQGFPGFSYEQYF. The CDR3 nucleotides are TGCGCCAGCAGCCAAGGGTTTCCAGGCTTCTCCTACGAGCAGTACTTC.

The chain uses TRBV6-6 and TRBJ1-2; D is unclear. This CDR3 has 12 residues. Per germline, CDR1 MNHNY and CDR2 SVGAGI (reference sequence). Trimming left V 5 bases short and J 5 bases short, with 9 bases between. The CDR3 protein is CASSDTDYGYTF. The CDR3 bases are TGTGCCAGCAGTGACACAGATTATGGCTACACCTTC.

A note on this clone: Other DNA sequences of this sample code for an identical CDR3. This chain uses TRBV30 with TRBJ2-7, with 14 bases lining up with TRBD2. Germline assignment: CDR1 GTSNPN and CDR2 SVGIG (reference sequence). V was pared by 5 bases and J by 3 bases, with 9 bases of the junction left unmatched. There are 16 residues in the CDR3. The CDR3: CAWSPGLAGGLYEQYF. CDR3 coding DNA: TGTGCCTGGTCGCCAGGACTAGCGGGGGGCCTCTACGAGCAGTACTTC.

This chain links TRBV2 with TRBJ2-1, with a weak D call TRBD2 (6 bases). This CDR3 region has 13 residues. Trimming removed 5 bases from V and 8 bases from J, with 13 bases in between. The germline V gene has CDR1 SNHLY and CDR2 FYNNEI. CDR3 nucleotide sequence: TGTGCCAGCAGTAAAATAGCGGCGGATGAGCAGTTCTTC. As protein: CASSKIAADEQFF.

The chain has TRBV7-6 and TRBJ2-6, with D perhaps TRBD1 (5 bases). This CDR3 spans 15 amino acids. The germline V gene encodes CDR1 SGHVS and CDR2 FNYEAQ. V was trimmed by 5 bases and J by 3 bases, leaving 11 bases between them. The CDR3 bases are TGTGCCAGCAGCGGAAGGGGTGGTGGGGCCAACGTCCTGACTTTC. Translated, it gives CASSGRGGGANVLTF.

This clone showed up just once. The chain uses TRBV2 and TRBJ2-5; perhaps TRBD1 as D (5 bases). The CDR3 covers 15 residues. Deletions cut 3 bases from V and 5 bases from J, with 16 bases between. From germline, CDR1 is SNHLY and CDR2 FYNNEI. The DNA of the CDR3 is TGTGCCAGCAGTGACTTAATAAGAAAGGGGGAGACCCAGTACTTC. It encodes CASSDLIRKGETQYF.

This chain links TRBV20-1 with TRBJ2-1; 11 bases line up with TRBD2. This CDR3 has 11 residues. Per the germline V gene, CDR1 is DFQATT and CDR2 is SNEGSKA (reference sequence). V lost 6 bases, J lost 12 bases, and 4 bases stayed unmatched. CDR3 amino acids: CSALAGGWQFF. CDR3 in DNA: TGCAGTGCGTTAGCGGGAGGGTGGCAGTTCTTC.

The chain carries TRBV27 and TRBJ1-2, with D perhaps matching TRBD1 (5 bases). Between the trimmed V and J ends, which lost 6 bases and 8 bases, there was a span of 16 bases. CDR3 length: 13 residues. The germline CDR1 and CDR2 sequences are MNHEY and SMNVEV (reference sequence). In DNA, the CDR3 is TGTGCCAGCAGCGGGGGGGTTCCTCGGGGCTACACCTTC. It is translated as CASSGGVPRGYTF.

Concerning this clone itself: The junction departs from the called germline gene at one end, perhaps through a read error. The gene calls are TRBV7-9 and TRBJ2-1, with 8 bases lining up with TRBD1. This CDR3 is built from 11 residues. Germline V gene sequence: CDR1 SEHNR, CDR2 FQNEAQ (reference sequence). CDR3 DNA: TGTTCCAGCAGCTGGACAGGGGAGCAGTTCTTC. This encodes CSSSWTGEQFF.

The gene calls are TRBV6-6 and TRBJ1-5, with 9 nucleotides matching TRBD1. The V gene's germline CDR1 is MNHNY and CDR2 SVGAGI (reference sequence). V shed 4 bases, J shed 7 bases, and the junction held 5 bases outside the gene matches. The CDR3 has 14 residues. CDR3: CASSFGTGLQPQHF. CDR3 sequence (DNA): TGTGCCAGCAGTTTTGGGACAGGGTTACAGCCCCAGCATTTT.

V and J are TRBV5-6 and TRBJ2-7, with 10 bases that match TRBD2. CDR3 length: 14 residues. CDR1 and CDR2 from the germline V gene are SGHDT and YYEEEE. The V segment lost 6 bases and the J segment 6 bases; nucleotides outside the gene matches: 9. The CDR3 DNA sequence: TGTGCCAGCACCAACAGCGGGGGGGCCGCCGAGCAGTACTTC. This codes for CASTNSGGAAEQYF.

This clone was observed a single time. The chain employs TRBV30 and TRBJ1-1; maybe TRBD1 (6 bases). The CDR3 has 12 residues. Trimming removed 4 bases at V and 6 bases at J, with 12 bases between. Germline values: CDR1 GTSNPN, CDR2 SVGIG (reference sequence). DNA of the CDR3: TGTGCCTGGACAACAGGGTTCTCTGAAGCTTTCTTT. This translates into CAWTTGFSEAFF.

This rearrangement joins TRBV5-6 to TRBJ2-3, with 7 bases lining up with TRBD2. The junction had 1 base not matched to a gene; V was cut back by 3 bases and J by 0 bases. Germline CDR1 is SGHDT and CDR2 is YYEEEE. This CDR3 is built from 14 residues. The CDR3 reads CASSSRGSTDTQYF. The CDR3 DNA sequence: TGTGCCAGCAGCTCGCGGGGGAGCACAGATACGCAGTATTTT.

As regards this clone: Within the sample, other DNA sequences also encode this same CDR3. J is TRBJ1-2 and V is TRBV2, with 9 bases matching TRBD1. The length of the CDR3 is 14 residues. CDR1 SNHLY and CDR2 FYNNEI come from the germline V gene. With 6 bases clipped from V and 3 bases from J, the junction kept 5 bases outside the gene matches. The CDR3 here is CASRPGQGDYGYTF. For the CDR3, the DNA is TGTGCCAGCAGGCCGGGACAGGGTGACTATGGCTACACCTTC.

This chain joins TRBV27 and TRBJ2-2; D call uncertain. V lost 3 bases, J lost 8 bases, and 4 bases lay in between. The V gene's germline CDR1 is MNHEY and CDR2 SMNVEV (reference sequence). This CDR3 comprises 11 residues. This chain's CDR3 is CASSFGGELFF. The CDR3 region has the DNA TGTGCCAGCAGTTTCGGGGGGGAGCTGTTTTTT.

V and J are TRBV27 and TRBJ2-7, with 15 nucleotides matching TRBD2. The CDR3 runs to 18 residues. Germline V lookup: CDR1 MNHEY, CDR2 SMNVEV (reference sequence). The V and J ends lost 7 bases and 2 bases, in that order; junction bases with no gene match: 12. CDR3 DNA sequence: TGTGCCAGCAACCAACCGGGACTAGCGGGAGGAACGCCCTACGAGCAGTACTTC. Amino acids: CASNQPGLAGGTPYEQYF.